This T cell receptor beta chain was sequenced during a study of cytomegalovirus exposure and HLA in healthy donors. A note on this clone: Its antigen is unidentified.

The CDR3 has 12 amino acids. V was clipped by 1 base and J by 6 bases; unmatched bases: 0. CDR1 is SQVTM and CDR2 is ANQGSEA in the germline V gene. Study-wide results and caveats: Altogether, 160 or so TCR beta chains were recorded as cytomegalovirus-associated.

Researchers ran the PCR with 60 Vbeta and 13 Jbeta primers. Only in-frame clones appear in the TCRdb table, and some are missing; sequencing was by immunoSEQ multiplex PCR. The data contain about 110,000 clones, almost 70% of them singletons. The chain is built from TRBV29-1 and TRBJ1-2; 9 positions agree with TRBD1. This TCR was recovered from a man aged 25-45 years in good health and CMV-seropositive. Input material: PBMCs. CDR3: CSVEGDRDGYTF. CDR3 bases: TGCAGCGTTGAAGGGGACAGGGATGGCTACACCTTC.